This T cell receptor beta chain comes out of a study of T cell repertoires in cytomegalovirus infection. Study-level background: In public TCR beta signatures, there were indications of both CMV infection and matching HLA type. Study observations and caveats: Identification of carriers of CMV plus the relevant HLA was performed using cumulative public TCR beta family frequency. The ex vivo response was dominated by HLA-C-restricted CMV-specific TCR beta clonotypes.

Worth noting for this clonotype: The antigen is unknown.

In TCRdb, the reads were re-called with MiXCR into one record per CDR3 protein. The data show roughly 630,000 distinct CDR3 sequences, approximately 25% seen once. Germline V CDR1 and CDR2: MNHGY, SAAAGT. V lost 3 bases to trimming and J lost 0 bases, with 14 bases between them. This CDR3 has 16 amino acids. Sequencing was done on a sample of CD8+ T cells from PBMCs. This clonotype was obtained from a human donor in good health (CMV status not recorded). Some clones in this sample may be carry-over from other donors' samples. The chain combines TRBV6-8 with TRBJ2-5; D gene unclear. The CDR3 bases are TGTGCCAGCAGTTATTCGGGTCCAATGGACCAAGAGACCCAGTACTTC. Translating it yields CASSYSGPMDQETQYF.